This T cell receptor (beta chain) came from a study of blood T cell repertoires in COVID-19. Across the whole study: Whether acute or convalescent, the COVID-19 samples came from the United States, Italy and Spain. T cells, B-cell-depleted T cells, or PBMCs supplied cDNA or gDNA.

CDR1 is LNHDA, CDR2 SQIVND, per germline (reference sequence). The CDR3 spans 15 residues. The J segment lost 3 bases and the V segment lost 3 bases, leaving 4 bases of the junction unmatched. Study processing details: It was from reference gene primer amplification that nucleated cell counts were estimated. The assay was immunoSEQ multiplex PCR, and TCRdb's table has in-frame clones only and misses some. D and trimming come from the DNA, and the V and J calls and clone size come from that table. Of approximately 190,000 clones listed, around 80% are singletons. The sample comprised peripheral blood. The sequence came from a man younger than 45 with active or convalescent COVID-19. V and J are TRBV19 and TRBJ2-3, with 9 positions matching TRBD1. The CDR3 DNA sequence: TGTGCCAGTAGTATTACCGGGACAGGGACAGATACGCAGTATTTT. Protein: CASSITGTGTDTQYF.